Described below is a single TCR beta chain sequence and its context. Antigen specificity is unknown. Germline V gene data show CDR1 as MGHRA and CDR2 as YSYEKL. V lost 0 bases, J lost 8 bases, and 14 bases stayed unmatched. The CDR3 is made up of 18 amino acids. The data derive from a study of shared clonotypes between healthy human individuals. Study-level information: There were three CD4 naive, three CD4 memory, two CD8 naive and one CD8 memory plates per donor.

Whole-study findings and limits: Generally, estimated richness proved larger in naive subsets than it did in memory subsets. Investigators expected sequencing depth to affect clonotype sharing among donors.

Running of the assay took place at deep level. Using immunoSEQ multiplex PCR, the repertoire was profiled, and TCRdb retains in-frame clones only, with some absent. The data contain roughly 2.5 million clones, around 90% of them seen just once; the ten biggest clones take up around 0.14%. The sample was naive CD4+ T cells sorted from blood. Subset defined: CD45RA+ positively selected. J is TRBJ1-2 and V is TRBV4-1; 11 bases are shared with TRBD1. The sequence derives from a man between 18 and 29 years old in good health. The CDR3 loop is CASSQDHVGTGGSFGYTF. Here the CDR3 DNA reads TGCGCCAGCAGCCAAGATCATGTCGGGACAGGGGGGTCGTTCGGCTACACCTTC.